The rows below give T cell receptor beta chains drawn from one sample of a study of T cell repertoires in cytomegalovirus infection. A single record per CDR3 protein comes from TCRdb applying MiXCR to the reads. The sample consists of 290,000 or so distinct CDR3 sequences, approximately 8.9% of them appearing once. Sequenced sample: PBMCs. These receptors were obtained from a human donor in good health (CMV status not recorded). Some clones in this sample may be carry-over from other donors' samples. Each CDR3 is given with its conserved first and last residue. The order of the fields is clone size, V gene, D gene, J gene, CDR3 protein, CDR3 DNA. D genes are given only for firm matches. Clone size, where shown, is once, few, many, or a class for clones that have expanded.

.,TRBV4-1,.,TRBJ2-5,CASSQEEEGDQETQYF,TGCGCCAGCAGCCAAGAAGAGGAGGGGGACCAGGAGACCCAGTACTTC
.,TRBV15,.,TRBJ1-5,CATSATRTVRGQPQHF,TGTGCCACCAGCGCGACCAGGACAGTACGGGGACAGCCCCAGCATTTT
many,TRBV20-1,TRBD2,TRBJ2-1,CSARPGGAYNEQFF,TGCAGTGCTAGACCCGGGGGGGCCTACAATGAGCAGTTCTTC
few,TRBV20-1,TRBD1,TRBJ2-1,CSAPGQGISYNEQFF,TGCAGTGCTCCGGGACAGGGGATTTCCTACAATGAGCAGTTCTTC
many,TRBV6-5,.,TRBJ2-2,CASRLQGNTGELFF,TGTGCCAGCAGATTACAGGGAAACACCGGGGAGCTGTTTTTT
.,TRBV19,TRBD1,TRBJ1-5,CASRPGQGFQPQHF,TGTGCCAGTAGACCGGGACAGGGATTTCAGCCCCAGCATTTT
many,TRBV5-1,.,TRBJ2-5,CASSQARGAEETQYF,TGCGCCAGCAGCCAGGCGCGTGGAGCGGAAGAGACCCAGTACTTC
.,TRBV20-1,.,TRBJ2-5,CSATTTENQETQYF,TGCAGTGCTACCACGACAGAAAACCAAGAGACCCAGTACTTC
many,TRBV29-1,.,TRBJ1-1,CSVDGTQNVAFF,TGCAGCGTTGACGGCACACAGAATGTAGCTTTCTTT
.,TRBV6-8,TRBD1,TRBJ1-5,CASSSVGQGRNQPQHF,TGTGCCAGCAGCTCGGTCGGACAGGGGCGCAATCAGCCCCAGCATTTT
.,TRBV14,.,TRBJ1-2,CASSQDRGYGYTF,TGTGCCAGCAGCCAAGATCGGGGCTATGGCTACACCTTC
many,TRBV6-2/TRBV6-3,TRBD1,TRBJ1-1,CASSYQVDRLNTEAFF,TGTGCCAGCAGTTATCAAGTGGACAGGTTGAACACTGAAGCTTTCTTT
many,TRBV7-8,.,TRBJ2-5,CASSLTPPTLAGGTQYF,TGTGCCAGCAGCCTTACCCCCCCGACGCTGGCGGGTGGGACCCAGTACTTC
many,TRBV7-2,.,TRBJ2-7,CASSLAQGRAYEQYF,TGTGCCAGCAGCTTAGCACAGGGTCGCGCCTACGAGCAGTACTTC
few,TRBV12-5,.,TRBJ2-3,CASGIIFTDTQYF,TGTGCTAGTGGGATTATTTTCACAGATACGCAGTATTTT
many,TRBV7-2,.,TRBJ2-2,CASIPAAGRTGELFF,TGTGCCAGCATCCCTGCGGCGGGGAGGACCGGGGAGCTGTTTTTT
many,TRBV20-1,.,TRBJ1-5,CSASPRGGNSNQPQHF,TGCAGTGCTAGTCCCAGAGGGGGAAACTCCAATCAGCCCCAGCATTTT
many,TRBV19,.,TRBJ1-5,CASSIIGYSNQPQHF,TGTGCCAGTAGTATAATAGGGTATAGCAATCAGCCCCAGCATTTT
.,TRBV6-6,.,TRBJ1-5,CASSWDGPNQPQHF,TGTGCCAGCAGTTGGGACGGACCCAATCAGCCCCAGCATTTT
many,TRBV7-8,.,TRBJ2-2,CASSIHLTGELFF,TGTGCCAGCAGCATACACCTCACCGGGGAGCTGTTTTTT
.,TRBV15,TRBD1,TRBJ2-1,CATSRDPGDRGPGEQFF,TGTGCCACCAGCAGAGATCCGGGGGACAGGGGGCCCGGTGAGCAGTTCTTC
many,TRBV4-1,.,TRBJ2-1,CASSQGGNEQFF,TGCGCCAGCAGCCAAGGCGGCAATGAGCAGTTCTTC
many,TRBV6-1,TRBD1,TRBJ2-7,CASRPGQGLSYEQYF,TGTGCCAGCAGACCCGGACAGGGGCTCTCCTACGAGCAGTACTTC
many,TRBV7-2,TRBD1,TRBJ1-5,CASGTGVGQPQHF,TGTGCCAGTGGGACAGGGGTGGGACAGCCCCAGCATTTT
many,TRBV28,.,TRBJ1-1,CASSFLDGGGGTEAFF,TGTGCCAGCAGTTTCCTCGATGGGGGGGGGGGCACTGAAGCTTTCTTT
few,TRBV20-1,.,TRBJ1-2,CSARETAMGRGYTF,TGCAGTGCTAGAGAGACAGCCATGGGTCGGGGCTACACCTTC
few,TRBV29-1,.,TRBJ1-2,CSVVHGQANYGYTF,TGCAGCGTTGTTCACGGTCAAGCTAACTATGGCTACACCTTC
many,TRBV12-5,TRBD2,TRBJ2-1,CASGPAGNSYNEQFF,TGTGCTAGTGGACCAGCGGGGAACTCCTACAATGAGCAGTTCTTC
many,TRBV7-8,.,TRBJ2-1,CASSLESGPSYNEQFF,TGTGCCAGCAGCTTAGAAAGCGGGCCCTCCTACAATGAGCAGTTCTTC
many,TRBV3-1,TRBD2,TRBJ2-1,CASSQVALAGGNEQFF,TGTGCCAGCAGCCAAGTGGCACTAGCGGGGGGTAATGAGCAGTTCTTC
many,TRBV29-1,.,TRBJ1-1,CSVAQPTEAFF,TGCAGCGTTGCGCAACCGACTGAAGCTTTCTTT
few,TRBV6-5,.,TRBJ2-3,CASRGQNLITDTQYF,TGTGCCAGCAGGGGCCAAAACCTCATCACAGATACGCAGTATTTT
few,TRBV28,TRBD1,TRBJ2-7,CASRTGGNYEQYF,TGTGCCAGCAGAACAGGGGGCAATTACGAGCAGTACTTC
many,TRBV28,.,TRBJ1-1,CASSFFKGRAFF,TGTGCCAGCAGTTTCTTTAAGGGAAGAGCTTTCTTT
many,TRBV7-9,TRBD2,TRBJ2-5,CASSSRPGLAGGPRGTQYF,TGTGCCAGCAGCTCGCGACCGGGACTAGCGGGGGGCCCAAGGGGGACCCAGTACTTC
many,TRBV7-2,TRBD1,TRBJ2-2,CASSSRTGRNTGELFF,TGTGCCAGCAGCTCCAGGACAGGAAGGAACACCGGGGAGCTGTTTTTT